This is a list of T cell receptor beta chains from one sample in a study of cytomegalovirus exposure and HLA in healthy donors. Sequencing was performed with immunoSEQ multiplex PCR; in TCRdb, only in-frame clones are kept and a portion is missing. The top ten hold 2.5% to 3.5% of the sample, which has 170,000 or so clones, around 72% seen once. The sample taken for sequencing was PBMCs. Receptors were obtained from a woman between 45 and 60 years old in good health and CMV-seropositive. The CDR3 runs from the conserved cysteine through the conserved F or W. A D gene is named only where the DNA matches it firmly. Clone size is not always given. Where it is, it says once, few, many or a class for expanded clones.

j_call | v_call | clone_size | d_call | cdr3_aa | cdr3_nt
TRBJ1-2 | TRBV7-2 | - | TRBD1 | CASSTQGYYGYTF | TGTGCCAGCAGCACACAGGGGTACTATGGCTACACCTTC
TRBJ2-7 | TRBV7-9 | once | - | CSSSFGQGFYEQYF | TGTTCCAGCAGCTTCGGGCAGGGGTTCTACGAGCAGTACTTC
TRBJ1-4 | TRBV11-2 | - | - | CASSPTGIGTNEKLFF | TGTGCCAGCAGTCCTACAGGGATCGGAACTAATGAAAAACTGTTTTTT
TRBJ2-6 | TRBV27 | - | - | CASSLDSGANVLTF | TGTGCCAGCAGTCTAGACAGTGGGGCCAACGTCCTGACTTTC
TRBJ1-1 | TRBV28 | - | - | CASSVVGGHPTDTEAFF | TGTGCCAGCAGTGTGGTGGGTGGACACCCGACCGACACTGAAGCTTTCTTT
TRBJ1-2 | TRBV19 | - | TRBD1 | CASSLKDHRGSYGYTF | TGTGCCAGTAGTTTGAAAGACCACAGGGGAAGTTATGGCTACACCTTC
TRBJ1-1 | TRBV30 | - | - | CAWSLTGTNTEAFF | TGTGCCTGGAGCCTGACCGGGACTAACACTGAAGCTTTCTTT
TRBJ2-7 | TRBV7-3 | - | - | CASSLVQGSEQYF | TGTGCCAGCAGCTTAGTTCAGGGTAGCGAGCAGTACTTC
TRBJ1-1 | TRBV7-5 | few | - | CARSPTGAFF | TGTGCCAGAAGCCCCACGGGAGCTTTCTTT
TRBJ1-2 | TRBV5-8 | - | TRBD1 | CASSPRGRFDGYTF | TGTGCCAGCAGTCCCAGGGGGCGCTTTGATGGCTACACCTTC
TRBJ2-2 | TRBV28 | - | - | CASSLMAGATGELFF | TGTGCCAGCAGTTTAATGGCGGGGGCCACCGGGGAGCTGTTTTTT
TRBJ2-3 | TRBV20-1 | - | - | CSARTGNTQYF | TGCAGTGCTCGGACGGGAAATACGCAGTATTTT
TRBJ1-2 | TRBV27 | - | - | CASSSVSPIYGYTF | TGTGCCAGCAGCTCAGTATCCCCCATCTATGGCTACACCTTC
TRBJ1-5 | TRBV7-9 | - | - | CASSLATVGNQPQHF | TGTGCCAGCAGCTTAGCCACAGTTGGCAATCAGCCCCAGCATTTT
TRBJ2-3 | TRBV5-4 | - | TRBD1 | CASSFTGTGTRDTQYF | TGTGCCAGCAGCTTTACCGGGACAGGGACCCGGGATACGCAGTATTTT
TRBJ1-6 | TRBV11-3 | - | - | CASSLDSVDSPLHF | TGTGCCAGCAGCTTAGATTCGGTCGATTCACCCCTCCACTTT
TRBJ1-4 | TRBV30 | - | - | CAWSRGSGTNEKLFF | TGTGCCTGGAGTAGGGGCTCAGGGACTAATGAAAAACTGTTTTTT
TRBJ2-5 | TRBV5-1 | - | TRBD2 | CASSSPSGRAKETQYF | TGCGCCAGCAGCTCACCTAGCGGGAGGGCCAAAGAGACCCAGTACTTC
TRBJ1-1 | TRBV7-3 | - | - | CASSYDNAPGTEAFF | TGTGCCAGCAGCTACGACAATGCCCCCGGCACTGAAGCTTTCTTT
TRBJ2-2 | TRBV4-3 | few | TRBD1 | CASSHGSGQGAYGELFF | TGCGCCAGCAGCCACGGCAGTGGACAGGGGGCGTACGGGGAGCTGTTTTTT
TRBJ2-2 | TRBV7-6 | - | - | CASSPTLTTSNTGELFF | TGTGCCAGCAGCCCGACCCTGACTACATCGAACACCGGGGAGCTGTTTTTT
TRBJ2-7 | TRBV7-9 | once | - | CASSQIDYEQYF | TGTGCCAGCAGCCAGATCGACTACGAGCAGTACTTC
TRBJ2-7 | TRBV4-3 | once | - | CASSQGGNSYEQYF | TGCGCCAGCAGCCAAGGAGGGAATTCCTACGAGCAGTACTTC
TRBJ1-1 | TRBV19 | - | TRBD1 | CASSTDRETEAFF | TGTGCCAGTAGTACGGACAGGGAAACTGAAGCTTTCTTT
TRBJ2-3 | TRBV4-1 | - | - | CASSMRGSDTQYF | TGCGCCAGCAGTATGCGGGGTTCAGATACGCAGTATTTT
TRBJ2-7 | TRBV5-3 | few | - | CARSLWPINF | TGTGCCAGAAGCTTGTGGCCCATCAACTTC
TRBJ1-5 | TRBV5-6 | - | - | CASSLGLHNQPQHF | TGTGCCAGCAGCCTCGGACTGCACAATCAGCCCCAGCATTTT
TRBJ1-1 | TRBV5-1 | once | TRBD1 | CASSLEQGITEAFF | TGCGCCAGCAGCTTGGAACAGGGGATTACTGAAGCTTTCTTT
TRBJ2-2 | TRBV7-3 | - | TRBD2 | CASSLTSGRAGELFF | TGTGCCAGCAGCCTGACTAGCGGGAGAGCCGGGGAGCTGTTTTTT
TRBJ2-3 | TRBV5-1 | - | - | CASSLASDGVGVDTQYF | TGCGCCAGCAGCTTGGCCTCCGACGGGGTCGGGGTAGATACGCAGTATTTT
TRBJ2-2 | TRBV4-3 | once | TRBD2 | CASSRLAGDLAGELFF | TGCGCCAGCAGCCGTCTAGCGGGAGACTTAGCCGGGGAGCTGTTTTTT
TRBJ2-3 | TRBV6-6 | few | TRBD1 | CAISKGALTDTQYF | TGTGCCATCTCAAAGGGGGCCCTCACAGATACGCAGTATTTT
TRBJ2-5 | TRBV7-9 | - | - | CASSLQGEQETQYF | TGTGCCAGCAGCTTACAAGGGGAACAAGAGACCCAGTACTTC
TRBJ1-1 | TRBV28 | - | - | CASSSSDRRPFF | TGTGCCAGCAGTTCCTCTGACAGAAGGCCTTTCTTT
TRBJ2-2 | TRBV6-1 | - | - | CASSDLNTGELFF | TGTGCCAGCAGTGACCTTAACACCGGGGAGCTGTTTTTT
TRBJ1-2 | TRBV19 | - | - | CASSPRRGPGTF | TGTGCCAGTAGTCCGCGGCGGGGCCCGGGAACCTTC
TRBJ2-1 | TRBV7-3 | few | TRBD1 | CASRFTGGNEQFF | TGTGCCAGCAGGTTTACAGGGGGTAATGAGCAGTTCTTC
TRBJ1-1 | TRBV15 | - | - | CATSRAGENTEAFF | TGTGCCACCAGCAGAGCAGGGGAGAACACTGAAGCTTTCTTT
TRBJ1-5 | TRBV5-1 | - | - | CASYRHQPQHF | TGCGCCAGCTACAGGCATCAGCCCCAGCATTTT
TRBJ2-7 | TRBV7-3 | - | TRBD2 | CASSRGGTTYEQYF | TGTGCCAGCAGCCGGGGAGGGACTACCTACGAGCAGTACTTC
TRBJ1-2 | TRBV7-2 | - | - | CASSLVQPGNGYTF | TGTGCCAGCAGCTTAGTGCAGCCGGGTAATGGCTACACCTTC
TRBJ1-1 | TRBV7-9 | - | - | CASSLGTPPEAFF | TGTGCCAGCAGCTTAGGGACACCACCTGAAGCTTTCTTT
TRBJ2-1 | TRBV11-3 | - | - | CASSLGGGTYNEQFF | TGTGCCAGCAGCTTAGGAGGCGGGACCTACAATGAGCAGTTCTTC
TRBJ1-2 | TRBV6-1 | - | TRBD1 | CASSEWDRGRSNYGYTF | TGTGCCAGCAGTGAATGGGACAGGGGGCGGAGTAACTATGGCTACACCTTC
TRBJ2-3 | TRBV6-1 | - | - | CASSEAFSRVTDTQYF | TGTGCCAGCAGTGAAGCGTTTAGCAGGGTTACAGATACGCAGTATTTT
TRBJ1-5 | TRBV6-1 | once | - | CASSIRGGDQPQHF | TGTGCCAGCAGCATACGAGGAGGGGATCAGCCCCAGCATTTT
TRBJ2-6 | TRBV10-2 | - | - | CARGGGRGSSGANVLTF | TGCGCCAGGGGAGGGGGGAGGGGGAGCTCTGGGGCCAACGTCCTGACTTTC
TRBJ1-2 | TRBV2 | - | - | CASSERGYTF | TGTGCCAGCAGTGAGAGGGGCTACACCTTC
TRBJ1-5 | TRBV5-6 | - | TRBD1 | CASSFYHSRQGSNQPQHF | TGTGCCAGCAGCTTTTATCATAGCCGACAGGGTAGCAATCAGCCCCAGCATTTT
TRBJ2-1 | TRBV19 | - | - | CASSIGAYNEQFF | TGTGCCAGTAGTATAGGCGCGTACAATGAGCAGTTCTTC
TRBJ1-2 | TRBV5-1 | - | TRBD1 | CASSSTGGGYGYTF | TGCGCCAGCAGCTCTACAGGGGGTGGCTATGGCTACACCTTC
TRBJ2-1 | TRBV4-1 | - | TRBD2 | CASSPGVGPAGGNYNEQFF | TGCGCCAGCAGCCCTGGGGTTGGACCGGCGGGGGGGAATTACAATGAGCAGTTCTTC
TRBJ1-1 | TRBV11-2 | - | TRBD1 | CASSAHRGGTEAFF | TGTGCCAGCAGCGCGCACAGGGGAGGCACTGAAGCTTTCTTT
TRBJ2-5 | TRBV10-2 | - | TRBD2 | CASSATRGGQETQYF | TGCGCCAGCAGTGCGACCCGGGGGGGCCAAGAGACCCAGTACTTC
TRBJ2-7 | TRBV4-1 | - | TRBD2 | CASSQGGLAGRPYEQYF | TGCGCCAGCAGCCAAGGAGGTCTAGCGGGGCGCCCCTACGAGCAGTACTTC
TRBJ1-6 | TRBV6-5 | - | TRBD1 | CASMPGQGGSPLHF | TGTGCCAGTATGCCGGGACAGGGGGGTTCACCCCTCCACTTT